The 2 T cell receptor beta chains reported below all come from one sample, sequenced in a study of spatial heterogeneity in lung cancer. Study outcomes and limitations: Mutation counts in tumors were tracked by counts of expanded intratumoral alpha and beta TCRs.

TCRdb reprocessed the 5' RACE reads with MiXCR, giving one entry per CDR3 protein. This table has under 9,500 distinct CDR3 sequences, about 7.7% appearing once. Their target antigens are unknown. The time point is: sample taken at primary tumor resection. Specimen: lung tumor tissue, collected at surgery. These receptors originate from a male donor with early-stage non-small cell lung cancer.

This clonotype is deemed medium-sized. This beta chain is an unintended read in a library built for alpha chains; its size means little. This sequence joins TRBV3-1 and TRBJ1-5, with 8 bases matching TRBD1. Germline V gene lookup returns CDR1 LGHDT and CDR2 YNNKEL (reference sequence). The V and J ends lost 4 bases and 7 bases, in that order; junction bases with no gene match: 6. The CDR3 spans 14 residues. The CDR3 DNA reads TGTGCCAGCAGCCCAGGACAGGGTGTGCAGCCCCAGCATTTT. This translates into CASSPGQGVQPQHF.

By share, this clonotype ranks as medium-sized. As an off-target read in a library built for alpha chains, this beta chain has a frequency of little significance. The rearrangement uses TRBV7-3 and TRBJ1-2; 7 nucleotides align to TRBD1. There are 15 residues in the CDR3. V was pared by 1 base and J by 6 bases, with 8 bases of the junction left unmatched. Germline-derived CDR1 and CDR2 are SGHTA and FQGTGA. Written as DNA, the CDR3 is TGTGCCAGCAGCTTAAATTTAACAGGGGAGGATGGCTACACCTTC. Translation: CASSLNLTGEDGYTF.